A selection of T cell receptor beta chains follows, all from one sample in a study of cytomegalovirus exposure and HLA in healthy donors. Produced via immunoSEQ multiplex PCR; TCRdb's table is partial and in-frame only. The repertoire holds 150,000 to 200,000 clones, 81% seen once, with roughly an eighth in the top ten. The specimen was PBMCs. The receptor set was obtained from a woman in her forties or fifties in good health and CMV-seronegative. Each CDR3 is given with its conserved first and last residue. The order of the fields is J gene, D gene, V gene, clone size, CDR3 DNA, CDR3 protein. The D gene is left open where the match is weak. Part of the rows lack a size; the others show once, few, many or a class for expanded clones.

>TRBJ2-7|TRBD2|TRBV10-1|.
TGCGCCAGCACCGGATACTGCGGGGGGAGCTCCTACGAGCAGTACTTC
CASTGYCGGSSYEQYF
>TRBJ2-3|TRBD1|TRBV5-6|.
TGTGCCAGCAGCATACCGGGACAGAAAGGGATGGGAAGTGCGCAGTATTTT
CASSIPGQKGMGSAQYF
>TRBJ2-5|.|TRBV11-2|.
TGTGCCAGCAGCATAAGCTCCTTGTACCAAGAGACCCAGTACTTC
CASSISSLYQETQYF
>TRBJ1-3|.|TRBV7-2|.
TGTGCCAGCAGCTTACGGGGTGGAAACACCATATATTTT
CASSLRGGNTIYF
>TRBJ2-5|.|TRBV10-3|.
TGTGCCATCAGCCCAAGCCCAGGGTGGATAGAGACCCAGTACTTC
CAISPSPGWIETQYF
>TRBJ1-3|TRBD1|TRBV11-2|.
TGTGCCAGCAGCTTCGACAGGGGGTTCTCTGGAAACACCATATATTTT
CASSFDRGFSGNTIYF
>TRBJ2-2|.|TRBV5-6|.
TGTGCCAGCAGCTTGGGCCCTGGGAGGACCGGGGAGCTGTTTTTT
CASSLGPGRTGELFF
>TRBJ2-7|.|TRBV15|once
TGTGCCACCGGCGACAGGTCCTACGAGCAGTACTTC
CATGDRSYEQYF
>TRBJ2-7|.|TRBV5-1|.
TGCGCCAGCAGCTTGGGAGTGACAACCTACGAGCAGTACTTC
CASSLGVTTYEQYF
>TRBJ1-2|TRBD1|TRBV28|.
TGTGCCAGCTCAGGGACAGGGTTTAACTATGGCTACACCTTC
CASSGTGFNYGYTF
>TRBJ1-2|TRBD1|TRBV27|.
TGTGCCAGCGGACCCGGGACAGGGGAGGACTATGGCTACACCTTC
CASGPGTGEDYGYTF
>TRBJ2-5|TRBD2|TRBV7-2|few
TGTGCCAGCAGCTTAGGGGCTAGCGGACAAGAGACCCAGTACTTC
CASSLGASGQETQYF
>TRBJ1-5|TRBD1|TRBV2|.
TGTGCCAGCAGTGTAATTTTTGCGTCAGGGGGTTATAGCAATCAGCCCCAGCATTTT
CASSVIFASGGYSNQPQHF
>TRBJ1-5|.|TRBV7-2|.
TGTGCCAGCAGCTTACGGGAGTATAGCAATCAGCCCCAGCATTTT
CASSLREYSNQPQHF
>TRBJ2-3|.|TRBV2|.
TGTGCCAGCAGTGCAATCTCCAGGGGAAGCACAGATACGCAGTATTTT
CASSAISRGSTDTQYF
>TRBJ1-1|.|TRBV5-4|.
TGTGCCAGCAGCGAGAGAGGGGGGGCGACTGAAGCTTTCTTT
CASSERGGATEAFF
>TRBJ2-1|.|TRBV19|.
TGTGCCAGTAGTATAGAGTCTGGGTGGGCTGAGCAGTTCTTC
CASSIESGWAEQFF
>TRBJ2-3|TRBD2|TRBV5-5|few
TGTGCCAGCAGCTTGTGGGCTAGCGGGAGTTTGGATACGCAGTATTTT
CASSLWASGSLDTQYF
>TRBJ1-2|TRBD1|TRBV18|.
TGTGCCAGCTCCTCGGACAGGGTGGGCTATGGCTACACCTTC
CASSSDRVGYGYTF
>TRBJ2-2|TRBD1|TRBV13|.
TGTGCCAGCAGCAAATTAACAGGGGGCGTGAACACCGGGGAGCTGTTTTTT
CASSKLTGGVNTGELFF
>TRBJ2-5|.|TRBV6-1|.
TGTGCCAGCAGTGTGGCAGATCAAGAGACCCAGTACTTC
CASSVADQETQYF
>TRBJ2-1|.|TRBV21-1|.
TGTGCCAGCAGCAAGCTGACCGGGACAGGGGCTAACAATGAGCAGTTCTTC
CASSKLTGTGANNEQFF
>TRBJ1-1|.|TRBV18|.
TGTGCCAGCTCACCGATACTCCAAACGAACACTGAAGCTTTCTTT
CASSPILQTNTEAFF
>TRBJ2-1|TRBD2|TRBV7-2|.
TGTGCCAGCAGCGTGACTAGCGGGGGGGCGGCGCAGTTCTTC
CASSVTSGGAAQFF
>TRBJ2-1|TRBD2|TRBV6-1|.
TGTGCCAGCAGTGAATTAGCGGGAGCCTCCCGTTGGTTCTTC
CASSELAGASRWFF
>TRBJ2-7|TRBD1|TRBV23-1|.
TGCGCCAGCAGTCAATGGGCGGGACAGGGGTGCGAGCAGTACTTC
CASSQWAGQGCEQYF
>TRBJ2-7|TRBD1|TRBV27|.
TGTGCCAGCAGTCCTAGGACAGGGAAGGTTGGCGAGCAGTACTTC
CASSPRTGKVGEQYF
>TRBJ1-1|TRBD1|TRBV19|.
TGTGCCAGTAGTTTTGGGACAGCGACTTTCTTT
CASSFGTATFF
>TRBJ2-1|TRBD2|TRBV29-1|.
TGCAGCATCTCTAGCGGGAGGGCCAAAAATGAGCAGTTCTTC
CSISSGRAKNEQFF
>TRBJ2-5|.|TRBV2|.
TGTGCCAGCAGTGAGAGGTCAAGCGGGCCCGAGACCCAGTACTTC
CASSERSSGPETQYF
>TRBJ2-2|TRBD1|TRBV27|.
TGTGCCAGCAGTTTACAGGGGGCTAGTACCGGGGAGCTGTTTTTT
CASSLQGASTGELFF
>TRBJ1-5|TRBD1|TRBV6-1|few
TGTGCCAGCAGTGCCTGGACAGGGAGCAATCAGCCCCAGCATTTT
CASSAWTGSNQPQHF
>TRBJ2-1|TRBD1|TRBV5-1|.
TGCGCCAACAGCTTGGGGGACAGGGGCTACAATGAGCAGTTCTTC
CANSLGDRGYNEQFF